This entry describes one TCR beta chain. The entry originates in a study of memory CD4+ T cells and cytomegalovirus serostatus. The sort gate was single viable CD3+CD4+CD8-CD45RO+ cells for memory CD4+ T cells. Per the original methods: Out-of-frame sequences were removed, leaving 2,000,000 or so distinct TCRbeta sequences. Sequenced by immunoSEQ multiplex PCR; TCRdb stores in-frame clones only, minus some. The V and J calls and clone size come from that table; D and trimming were worked out from the DNA. The table shows tens of thousands of clones, with roughly 75% occurring only once. Sequencing used memory CD4+ T cells from blood. This receptor was obtained from an adult in good health and CMV-seronegative.

CDR3 protein: CASSRDRGSTDTQYF. The CDR3 DNA reads as TGTGCCAGCAGTAGAGACAGGGGAAGCACAGATACGCAGTATTTT. V and J are TRBV2 and TRBJ2-3; 8 bases are a match to TRBD1. The CDR3 runs to 15 residues. The ends lost 5 bases at V and 0 bases at J; junction bases unmatched: 4. Germline CDR1 and CDR2: SNHLY and FYNNEI.